This T cell receptor (beta chain) appears in the sequencing data of a study of identical twins. Study outcomes and limitations: Shared out-of-frame alpha sequences (those common to twins) showed excess low generation probability. Invariant T cells like MAIT and iNKT could partly confound the zero-insertion analyses.

Germline lookup yields CDR1 SGHRS and CDR2 YFSETQ. CDR3 length: 17 residues. Between the trimmed V and J ends, which lost 0 bases and 1 base, there was a span of 16 bases. Each CDR3 protein is one row after TCRdb ran MiXCR on the 5' RACE reads. The repertoire has around 1.7 million distinct CDR3 sequences, around 33% of them found once; the top ten carry approximately 0.29%. As to this clonotype: No antigen is known for it.

V is TRBV5-1 and J is TRBJ1-1; D is possibly TRBD1 (5 bases). The sequence derives from a newborn girl in good health. The material sequenced was cord blood. The CDR3 DNA is TGCGCCAGCAGCTTGGTATTTTGGGGGGTCGCGAACACTGAAGCTTTCTTT. Encoded protein: CASSLVFWGVANTEAFF.